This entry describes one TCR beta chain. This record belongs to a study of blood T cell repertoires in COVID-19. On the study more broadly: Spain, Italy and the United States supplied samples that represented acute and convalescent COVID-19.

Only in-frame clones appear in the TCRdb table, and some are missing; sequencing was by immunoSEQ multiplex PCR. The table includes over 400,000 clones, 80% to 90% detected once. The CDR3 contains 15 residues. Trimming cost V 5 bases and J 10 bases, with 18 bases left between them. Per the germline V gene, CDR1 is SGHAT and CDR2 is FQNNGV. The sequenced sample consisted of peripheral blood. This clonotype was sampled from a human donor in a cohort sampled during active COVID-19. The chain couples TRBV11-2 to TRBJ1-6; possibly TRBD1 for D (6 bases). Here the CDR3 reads CASSRIQGNRSPLHF. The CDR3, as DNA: TGTGCCAGCAGCCGCATTCAGGGGAATCGATCACCCCTCCACTTT. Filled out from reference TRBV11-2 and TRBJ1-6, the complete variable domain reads EAGVAQSPRYKIIEKRQSVAFWCNPISGHATLYWYQQILGQGPKLLIQFQNNGVVDDSQLPKDRFSAERLKGVDSTLKIQPAKLEDSAVYLCASSRIQGNRSPLHFGNGTRLTVT.